Each of the 3 T cell receptor beta chains below was sequenced from the same sample in a study of response to subunit inactivated influenza vaccine. TCRdb processed the RT-PCR reads anew with MiXCR; each CDR3 protein has one entry. The table lists 600,000 to 850,000 distinct CDR3 sequences, around 15% of them singletons, with approximately 7.6% in the top ten. Here the sequenced sample was PBMCs from blood, taken 14 to 15 days before vaccination. These receptors were collected from a man aged 50 to 60 who received an inactivated influenza vaccine.

This clonotype was counted a few times. The chain combines TRBV2 with TRBJ1-1; 7 bases agree with TRBD1. Losses at the gene ends were 7 bases for V and 3 bases for J; bases not matched to a gene: 8. Germline V CDR1 and CDR2: SNHLY, FYNNEI. This CDR3 is 14 amino acids long. CDR3 DNA: TGTGCCAGCATGATCTCCGGGACAGACACTGAAGCTTTCTTT. Its translation is CASMISGTDTEAFF.

V usage is TRBV20-1 and J usage is TRBJ2-7; D gene uncertain. V lost 0 bases, J lost 3 bases, and 15 bases lay in between. This CDR3 contains 15 residues. Germline V gives CDR1 DFQATT, CDR2 SNEGSKA (reference sequence). The CDR3 DNA follows: TGCAGTGCTAGAGATCCCTTGAGAACCCTCTACGAGCAGTACTTC. This gives the protein CSARDPLRTLYEQYF.

This clonotype came up a few times. This chain uses TRBV20-1 with TRBJ1-2, with D uncertain. Germline assignment: CDR1 DFQATT and CDR2 SNEGSKA (reference sequence). The ends were cut back, 3 bases at V and 0 bases at J, with 8 bases in the middle. The CDR3 is 13 amino acids. Here the CDR3 reads CSARSQPNYGYTF. CDR3 nucleotide sequence: TGCAGTGCTAGGTCACAGCCTAACTATGGCTACACCTTC.